The 20 T cell receptor beta chains reported below all come from one sample, sequenced in a study of blood T cell repertoires in COVID-19. Only in-frame clones appear in the TCRdb table, and some are missing; sequencing was by immunoSEQ multiplex PCR. This table holds fewer than 300,000 clones, less than 85% found once. Sequencing used PBMCs or T cells enriched from blood (not recorded which). All receptors come from a woman aged 45-65 years who had recovered from COVID-19.

The chain recombines TRBV7-8 with TRBJ2-4; TRBD1 might be the D (6 bases). Trimming removed 2 bases at V and 9 bases at J, with 11 bases between. The CDR3 covers 13 residues. Germline V lookup: CDR1 SGHVS, CDR2 FQNEAQ. DNA for the CDR3: TGTGCCAGCAGCTTAAGAGGACAGAGCATTCAGTACTTC. It encodes CASSLRGQSIQYF.

This chain uses TRBV27 with TRBJ1-5, with 8 bases identical to TRBD1. Losses at the gene ends were 6 bases for V and 4 bases for J; bases not matched to a gene: 8. The CDR3 has 15 amino acids. In germline, CDR1 is MNHEY, CDR2 SMNVEV (reference sequence). The CDR3: CASRKGTGQNQPQHF. The DNA for the CDR3 is TGTGCCAGCAGAAAAGGGACAGGACAGAATCAGCCCCAGCATTTT.

This clone has only one observation. The chain couples TRBV30 to TRBJ1-4; D is perhaps TRBD1 (5 bases). V was cut by 0 bases and J by 8 bases, with 13 bases left in between. The CDR3 is 14 residues long. Germline CDR1 and CDR2: GTSNPN and SVGIG (reference sequence). CDR3 nucleotide sequence: TGTGCCTGGAGTGTTACCGGGGCGGGGGAAAAACTGTTTTTT. Translated: CAWSVTGAGEKLFF.

The gene calls are TRBV27 and TRBJ1-4; 7 bases match TRBD1. V dropped 4 bases and J dropped 7; count of bases not matched to a gene: 18. Germline V lookup: CDR1 MNHEY, CDR2 SMNVEV (reference sequence). The CDR3 runs 18 residues. Here the CDR3 reads CASSSHSETGIKGEKLFF. The CDR3 region has the DNA TGTGCCAGCAGTTCTCATTCCGAGACAGGGATTAAGGGTGAAAAACTGTTTTTT.

The chain uses TRBV9 and TRBJ1-2, with TRBD1 matching over 9 bases. Germline V CDR1 and CDR2: SGDLS, YYNGEE. Trimming removed 3 bases from V and 4 bases from J; junction bases left unmatched: 4. The CDR3 contains 14 residues. The CDR3 reads CASSAGQGFYGYTF. DNA of the CDR3: TGTGCCAGCAGCGCGGGACAGGGTTTCTATGGCTACACCTTC.

The rearrangement joins TRBV27 to TRBJ1-5; unclear D gene. This CDR3 is built from 17 residues. The ends were cut back, 5 bases at V and 0 bases at J, with 17 bases in the middle. Germline V gene lookup returns CDR1 MNHEY and CDR2 SMNVEV (reference sequence). For the CDR3, the DNA is TGTGCCAGCAGTCTTCTATTCGACACCCTTAGCAATCAGCCCCAGCATTTT. Amino acid sequence: CASSLLFDTLSNQPQHF.

As DNA, the CDR3 is TGTGCCAGCTCACAGTACAGGGCGGCTGAAGCTTTCTTT. It yields the protein CASSQYRAAEAFF. The V and J genes are TRBV18 and TRBJ1-1; TRBD1 is a possible D gene (6 bases). The germline V gene has CDR1 KGHSH and CDR2 LQKENI. Trimming removed 4 bases at V and 6 bases at J, with 12 bases between. The CDR3 loop spans 13 amino acids.

This clone has a handful of counts. The chain carries TRBV30 and TRBJ2-1; maybe TRBD1 (5 bases). CDR1 is GTSNPN and CDR2 is SVGIG in the germline V gene (reference sequence). Between the trimmed V and J ends, which lost 0 bases and 9 bases, there was a span of 15 bases. This CDR3 contains 14 residues. In DNA form, the CDR3 reads TGTGCCTGGAGTGTATCCCAGGAAAGGGGTGAGCAGTTCTTC. Protein product: CAWSVSQERGEQFF.

The chain links TRBV7-2 to TRBJ1-4, with a possible D match to TRBD1 (6 bases). The germline V gene encodes CDR1 SGHTA and CDR2 FQGNSA. The CDR3 runs 15 residues. Trimming shortened V by 0 bases and J by 5 bases, and 10 bases separated the two germline ends. This chain's CDR3 is CASSLAPQGNEKLFF. The DNA of the CDR3 is TGTGCCAGCAGCTTAGCGCCGCAGGGGAATGAAAAACTGTTTTTT.

The rearrangement uses TRBV21-1 and TRBJ1-2; the table's TRBD1 call for D was not verified on the DNA. TRBV21-1 is annotated as a pseudogene. This CDR3 has 13 residues. The CDR3 coding sequence is TGTGCCAGCAATCCGACAGTTAACTATGGCTACACCTTC. This gives the protein CASNPTVNYGYTF.

This clone was seen a single time. The CDR3 here is CASSLFQTTTGELFF. CDR3 bases: TGTGCCAGCAGCTTGTTCCAGACTACCACCGGGGAGCTGTTTTTT. The V gene is TRBV5-5, the J gene TRBJ2-2, with TRBD2 as a possible D gene (5 bases). Germline loops: CDR1 SGHKS, CDR2 YYEKEE (reference sequence). V was cut by 1 base and J by 4 bases, with 11 bases left in between. This CDR3 is built from 15 residues.

This chain uses TRBV21-1 with TRBJ1-2; the D call of TRBD1 is as the table states it, not checked on the DNA. TRBV21-1 is described as a pseudogene. The CDR3 loop spans 19 amino acids. CDR3 bases: TGTGCCAGCAGCAAACGATCCGGGACAGGCGACTATTTTAACTATGGCTACACCTTC. This gives the protein CASSKRSGTGDYFNYGYTF.

The rearrangement uses TRBV14 and TRBJ2-5; TRBD2 matches at 11 bases. This CDR3 has 18 amino acids. Germline V gene sequence: CDR1 SGHDN, CDR2 FVKESK. V shed 5 bases and J 2 bases; nucleotides not matched to a gene: 13. The CDR3 protein is CASSSPPGLAELQETQYF. In nucleotides, the CDR3 is TGTGCCAGCAGCTCTCCACCGGGACTAGCGGAACTACAAGAGACCCAGTACTTC. Based on the CDR3 plus reference TRBV14 and TRBJ2-5, the full variable domain is EAGVTQFPSHSVIEKGQTVTLRCDPISGHDNLYWYRRVMGKEIKFLLHFVKESKQDESGMPNNRFLAERTGGTYSTLKVQPAELEDSGVYFCASSSPPGLAELQETQYFGPGTRLLVL.

The CDR3 sequence: CASSGQGENIQYF. CDR3 nucleotide sequence: TGTGCCAGCAGTGGGCAGGGGGAAAACATTCAGTACTTC. J is TRBJ2-4 and V is TRBV2; 7 nucleotides align to TRBD1. The CDR3 runs 13 residues. After removal of 4 bases from V and 5 bases from J, the junction contained 2 bases not matched to a gene. The germline CDR1 and CDR2 sequences are SNHLY and FYNNEI.

This clone was detected only once. The rearrangement joins TRBV6-5 to TRBJ1-1; D is ambiguous. V was shortened by 4 bases and J by 0 bases, with 6 bases between the two germline ends. The CDR3 consists of 13 residues. Germline assignment: CDR1 MNHEY and CDR2 SVGAGI. The CDR3 bases are TGTGCCAGCAGTTTGACATTGAACACTGAAGCTTTCTTT. It encodes CASSLTLNTEAFF.

The chain links TRBV3-1 (or the pseudogene TRBV3-2) to TRBJ1-1, with 9 bases matching TRBD1. CDR1 is LGHDT, CDR2 YNNKEL, per germline (reference sequence). V was pared by 5 bases and J by 4 bases, with 14 bases of the junction left unmatched. The CDR3 runs 17 residues. The DNA of the CDR3 is TGTGCCAGCAGCAGTACCGGGACAGGGTATCGTGGCACTGAAGCTTTCTTT. Translated: CASSSTGTGYRGTEAFF.

This clone showed up just once. The chain couples TRBV20-1 to TRBJ1-4; the D is unclear. CDR1 DFQATT and CDR2 SNEGSKA come from the germline V gene (reference sequence). CDR3 length: 11 residues. The CDR3 spells CSGKGGEKLFF. The DNA of the CDR3 is TGCAGCGGGAAGGGTGGGGAAAAACTGTTTTTT.

The chain uses TRBV4-1 and TRBJ2-1; possibly TRBD1 for D (6 bases). V was pared by 4 bases and J by 2 bases, with 15 bases between. The CDR3 is 16 amino acids. From germline, CDR1 is MGHRA and CDR2 YSYEKL. The CDR3 is CASSPSGQKAYNEQFF. CDR3 sequence (DNA): TGCGCCAGCAGCCCCAGCGGACAGAAAGCCTACAATGAGCAGTTCTTC.

The chain uses TRBV5-1 and TRBJ2-1; 7 nucleotides line up with TRBD1. The CDR3 runs 15 residues. V lost 0 bases and J lost 10; bases outside the gene matches: 10. Germline CDR1 and CDR2: SGHRS and YFSETQ. The CDR3 nucleotides read TGCGCCAGCAGCTTGGGACAGGGCTTTACAGGGGAGCAGTTCTTC. Amino acid sequence: CASSLGQGFTGEQFF.

This chain connects TRBV2 to TRBJ1-5; 8 nucleotides align to TRBD1. The CDR3 is 17 residues long. Per the germline V gene, CDR1 is SNHLY and CDR2 is FYNNEI. V lost 8 bases, J lost 3 bases, and 15 bases stayed unmatched. CDR3 DNA: TGTGCCAGCGGCCGGGACAGGTATCCCATAGACAATCAGCCCCAGCATTTT. This translates into CASGRDRYPIDNQPQHF. The full variable domain, with the rest looked up from reference TRBV2 and TRBJ1-5, is EPEVTQTPSHQVTQMGQEVILRCVPISNHLYFYWYRQILGQKVEFLVSFYNNEISEKSEIFDDQFSVERPDGSNFTLKIRSTKLEDSAMYFCASGRDRYPIDNQPQHFGDGTRLSIL.